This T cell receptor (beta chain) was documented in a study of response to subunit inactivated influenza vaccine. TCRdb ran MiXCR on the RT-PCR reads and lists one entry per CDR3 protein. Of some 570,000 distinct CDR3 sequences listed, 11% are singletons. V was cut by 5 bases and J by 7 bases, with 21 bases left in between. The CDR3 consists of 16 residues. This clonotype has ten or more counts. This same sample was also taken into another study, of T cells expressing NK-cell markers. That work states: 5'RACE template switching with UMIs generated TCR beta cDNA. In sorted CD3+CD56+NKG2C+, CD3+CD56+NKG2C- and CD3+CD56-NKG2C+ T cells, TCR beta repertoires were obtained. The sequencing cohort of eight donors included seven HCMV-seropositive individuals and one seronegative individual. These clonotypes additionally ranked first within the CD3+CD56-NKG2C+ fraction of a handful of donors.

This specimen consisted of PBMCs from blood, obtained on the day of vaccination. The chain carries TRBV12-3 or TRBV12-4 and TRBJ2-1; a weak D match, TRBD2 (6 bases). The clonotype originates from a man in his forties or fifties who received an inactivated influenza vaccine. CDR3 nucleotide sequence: TGTGCCAGCAGTCCCCGACTAGGCGAGGCGCGAAATGAGCAGTTCTTC. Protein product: CASSPRLGEARNEQFF.